Below, 20 T cell receptor beta chains from the same sample are listed, as sequenced in a study of T cells after yellow fever vaccination. One entry per CDR3 protein results from TCRdb running MiXCR on the 5' RACE reads. The sample carries about 160,000 distinct CDR3 sequences, 6% to 7.5% recorded once. Sequencing was performed on CD4+ T cells sorted from PBMCs, taken 4 to 6 days after the first yellow fever vaccination. These receptors were collected from a man aged 18 to 30 who received the YFV17D yellow fever vaccine.

There are many counts of this clonotype. The chain links TRBV18 to TRBJ2-3; D gene ambiguous. The germline V gene has CDR1 KGHSH and CDR2 LQKENI. With 1 base removed from V and 2 bases from J, the gap between germline ends came to 7 bases. The CDR3 extends over 14 amino acids. CDR3 protein: CASSPQSNTDTQYF. CDR3 in DNA: TGTGCCAGCTCACCACAGTCTAACACAGATACGCAGTATTTT.

There are a few counts of this clonotype. The rearrangement joins TRBV20-1 to TRBJ1-1; possible D gene TRBD1, 6 bases. Germline CDR1 is DFQATT and CDR2 is SNEGSKA (reference sequence). This CDR3 is 14 amino acids long. CDR3 amino acids: CSPMGARGNTEAFF. CDR3 coding DNA: TGCAGCCCTATGGGGGCGAGGGGGAACACTGAAGCTTTCTTT.

In the case of this clonotype: It may be a read error: a sequence one base away is much more abundant. The chain has TRBV4-3 and TRBJ2-1; D ambiguous. V was trimmed by 3 bases and J by 8 bases, leaving 14 bases between them. The CDR3 is 14 residues long. CDR1 and CDR2 from the germline V gene are LGHNA and YSLEER. As DNA, the CDR3 is TGCGCCAGCAGCCACCGCGACGATGGGGATGAGCAGTTCTTC. It is translated as CASSHRDDGDEQFF.

As to this clonotype: At one end the junction does not follow the germline gene, possibly because of a read error. This rearrangement joins TRBV7-2 to TRBJ2-5; D perhaps matches TRBD1 (6 bases). The germline CDR1 and CDR2 sequences are SGHTA and FQGNSA. The CDR3 sequence is 13 residues long. The DNA for the CDR3 is TGTGTCAGCAGCCCCGGGACACCACGTGCCCAGTACTTC. As protein: CVSSPGTPRAQYF.

This clonotype was seen at least ten times. The gene calls are TRBV30 and TRBJ2-5; unclear D gene. Germline V gene data show CDR1 as GTSNPN and CDR2 as SVGIG (reference sequence). The length of the CDR3 is 11 residues. V shed 4 bases and J shed 5 bases, with 8 bases lying between them. CDR3 protein: CAWIRRETQYF. In nucleotides, the CDR3 is TGTGCCTGGATTCGCAGGGAGACCCAGTACTTC.

This clonotype came up a few times. V gene TRBV6-2 or TRBV6-3 combines with J gene TRBJ2-7, with D maybe TRBD2 (5 bases). Trimming took 6 bases from V and 5 from J, leaving 23 bases between them. Germline V lookup: CDR1 MNHEY, CDR2 SVGEGT. The CDR3 totals 16 residues. CDR3 DNA: TGTGCCAGCAGCCCAAGGCGGGCGCGGGCGCCTGACGAGCAGTACTTC. The encoded protein is CASSPRRARAPDEQYF.

This clonotype has a handful of counts. The gene calls are TRBV27 and TRBJ2-1; D not certain. V was shortened by 6 bases and J by 6 bases, with 21 bases between the two germline ends. CDR3 length equals 16 residues. Looked up from germline, CDR1 is MNHEY and CDR2 is SMNVEV (reference sequence). The CDR3 sequence is CASRLNPLHPGNEQFF. The CDR3 bases are TGTGCCAGCAGACTTAATCCCCTCCACCCGGGCAATGAGCAGTTCTTC.

This clonotype occurred a few times. The V gene is TRBV4-2, the J gene TRBJ2-5; 10 positions agree with TRBD1. The CDR3 is 15 residues long. Germline V gene data show CDR1 as LGHNA and CDR2 as YNFKEQ. V trimming: 1 base; J trimming: 5 bases; junction bases outside the gene matches: 4. The CDR3 coding sequence is TGTGCCAGCAGCCAAGGGGACAGGGGACGGGAGACCCAGTACTTC. It encodes CASSQGDRGRETQYF.

The CDR3 reads CASTGDSHNEQFF. DNA of the CDR3: TGTGCCAGCACTGGGGACAGCCACAATGAGCAGTTCTTC. This chain joins TRBV28 and TRBJ2-1; 7 bases map to TRBD1. The CDR3 has 13 residues. Germline V CDR1 and CDR2: MDHEN, SYDVKM. The ends lost 7 bases at V and 5 bases at J; junction bases unmatched: 5.

This clonotype was recorded many times. As DNA, the CDR3 is TGTGCCAGCACCGGAGGACAGCAAGAGACCCAGTACTTC. Residues: CASTGGQQETQYF. J is TRBJ2-5 and V is TRBV2, with D tentatively TRBD1 (6 bases). Looked up from germline, CDR1 is SNHLY and CDR2 is FYNNEI. V gave up 7 bases and J gave up 2 bases, with 11 bases separating them. The CDR3 is made up of 13 amino acids.

Ten or more counts support this clonotype. The chain links TRBV6-1 to TRBJ1-1, with a weak D call TRBD1 (5 bases). Germline V gene sequence: CDR1 MNHNS, CDR2 SASEGT. The ends were cut back, 3 bases at V and 6 bases at J, with 14 bases in the middle. There are 14 residues in the CDR3. CDR3 sequence reads: CASSDFPGPPEAFF. CDR3 bases: TGTGCCAGCAGTGATTTCCCAGGGCCCCCTGAAGCTTTCTTT.

This clonotype has just a few counts. The chain combines TRBV5-4 with TRBJ1-5, with 7 bases that match TRBD1. V dropped 4 bases and J dropped 6; count of bases not matched to a gene: 4. Germline CDR1 is SGHNT and CDR2 is YYREEE (reference sequence). This CDR3 comprises 13 residues. CDR3 DNA: TGTGCCAGCAGCCGACAGGGACGTCAGCCCCAGCATTTT. Translation: CASSRQGRQPQHF.

In this sample, this clonotype turned up many times. CDR3 nucleotide sequence: TGTGCCAGCTCACCACCAATTGGGGTTTCAGATACGCAGTATTTT. Protein: CASSPPIGVSDTQYF. V gene TRBV18 combines with J gene TRBJ2-3; no reliable D call. Per germline, CDR1 KGHSH and CDR2 LQKENI. V dropped 0 bases and J dropped 4 bases, with 11 bases sitting between them. The CDR3 sequence is 15 residues long.

This clonotype was observed a handful of times. The chain recombines TRBV9 with TRBJ2-1; D unclear. CDR3 length equals 13 residues. Trimming left V 0 bases short and J 6 bases short, with 7 bases between. Germline values: CDR1 SGDLS, CDR2 YYNGEE. The CDR3 DNA is TGTGCCAGCAGCGTAGGCAGCTTCAATGAGCAGTTCTTC. Translation gives CASSVGSFNEQFF.

This clonotype was picked up many times. The chain recombines TRBV18 with TRBJ2-7; possibly TRBD2 for D (5 bases). Germline CDR1 and CDR2: KGHSH and LQKENI. V was cut by 0 bases and J by 3 bases, with 12 bases left in between. The CDR3 runs 15 residues. The CDR3 bases are TGTGCCAGCTCACCACCAGGACGAGGGCACTACGAGCAGTACTTC. Protein: CASSPPGRGHYEQYF.

This clonotype showed up many times. The chain employs TRBV6-2 or TRBV6-3 and TRBJ2-2; D gene ambiguous. Germline loops: CDR1 MNHEY, CDR2 SVGEGT. With 6 bases removed from V and 1 base from J, the gap between germline ends came to 9 bases. The CDR3 runs to 14 residues. CDR3 in DNA: TGTGCCAGCAGCCGTCTAAGGAACACCGGGGAGCTGTTTTTT. It yields the protein CASSRLRNTGELFF.

This chain joins TRBV24-1 and TRBJ2-2; TRBD1 might be the D (6 bases). The germline CDR1 and CDR2 sequences are KGHDR and SFDVKD. V gave up 10 bases and J gave up 3 bases, with 14 bases separating them. This CDR3 is 14 amino acids long. The CDR3, as DNA: TGTGCCACGGAACAGGGCGGACACACCGGGGAGCTGTTTTTT. Protein: CATEQGGHTGELFF.

At least ten counts were recorded for this clonotype. The chain carries TRBV11-3 and TRBJ2-7; tentatively, D is TRBD1 (6 bases). Germline loops: CDR1 SGHNT, CDR2 YENEEA. Deletions cut 1 base from V and 6 bases from J, with 10 bases between. The CDR3 runs 13 residues. CDR3 nucleotides: TGTGCCAGCAGCTTAGCCACAGGGCGCGAGCAGTACTTC. Its translation is CASSLATGREQYF.

The sample holds many counts of this clonotype. This chain links TRBV5-1 with TRBJ1-6, with 9 bases fitting TRBD1. The trim removed 4 bases at V and 7 bases at J, leaving 3 bases unmatched. CDR1 and CDR2 from the germline V gene are SGHRS and YFSETQ. The CDR3 consists of 14 residues. CDR3 DNA: TGCGCCAGCAGCCCCACAGGGGGCAATTCACCCCTCCACTTT. It encodes CASSPTGGNSPLHF.

This clonotype was seen ten or more times. The chain recombines TRBV11-2 with TRBJ2-7, with 7 bases matching TRBD1. Germline-derived CDR1 and CDR2 are SGHAT and FQNNGV. The CDR3 is 15 residues long. Losses at the gene ends were 1 base for V and 2 bases for J; bases not matched to a gene: 5. CDR3 in amino acids: CASSLGSGTAYEQYV. CDR3 sequence (DNA): TGTGCCAGCAGCTTAGGCTCAGGGACAGCCTACGAGCAGTACGTC.